The 29 T cell receptor beta chains below were found in one sample sequenced in a study of cytomegalovirus exposure and HLA in healthy donors. Researchers ran the PCR with 60 Vbeta and 13 Jbeta primers. TCRdb's copy holds only in-frame clones and misses some; the assay was immunoSEQ multiplex PCR. The profile shows 110,000 or so clones, around 76% of them singletons. Sequenced material: PBMCs. All receptors come from a woman aged 40 to 55 in good health and CMV-seropositive.

V is TRBV9 and J is TRBJ2-1, with D uncertain. Germline CDR1 reads SGDLS; CDR2 reads YYNGEE. V lost 5 bases, J lost 4 bases, and 16 bases lay in between. The CDR3 covers 15 residues. Here the CDR3 reads CASSRAGPPYNEQFF. DNA of the CDR3: TGTGCCAGCAGTAGAGCTGGGCCCCCTTACAATGAGCAGTTCTTC. Based on the CDR3 plus reference TRBV9 and TRBJ2-1, the full variable domain is DSGVTQTPKHLITATGQRVTLRCSPRSGDLSVYWYQQSLDQGLQFLIQYYNGEERAKGNILERFSAQQFPDLHSELNLSSLELGDSALYFCASSRAGPPYNEQFFGPGTRLTVL.

The genes are TRBV5-1 and TRBJ2-2; a possible D gene is TRBD2 (6 bases). Germline V lookup: CDR1 SGHRS, CDR2 YFSETQ. The CDR3 is made up of 15 amino acids. V gave up 4 bases and J gave up 4 bases, with 14 bases separating them. The CDR3 sequence: CASSLFAGGTGELFF. DNA of the CDR3: TGCGCCAGCAGCCTCTTCGCCGGGGGCACCGGGGAGCTGTTTTTT.

The chain employs TRBV6-5 and TRBJ1-3; D call uncertain. V lost 7 bases and J lost 0, with 7 bases in between. CDR3 length: 13 amino acids. Germline CDR1 and CDR2: MNHEY and SVGAGI. CDR3 residues: CASNGVSGNTIYF. DNA of the CDR3: TGTGCCAGCAATGGAGTCTCTGGAAACACCATATATTTT.

This clone was seen a handful of times. For the CDR3, the DNA is TGTGCCAGCAGTGGGACAGGGACTCAGCCCCAGCATTTT. Translated: CASSGTGTQPQHF. The chain employs TRBV6-5 and TRBJ1-5; 9 positions agree with TRBD1. After removal of 5 bases from V and 6 bases from J, the junction contained 2 bases not matched to a gene. CDR3 length: 13 amino acids. In germline, CDR1 is MNHEY, CDR2 SVGAGI.

This sequence joins TRBV6-5 and TRBJ2-5; 7 bases agree with TRBD1. Germline CDR1 MNHEY, CDR2 SVGAGI. V dropped 2 bases and J dropped 4; count of bases not matched to a gene: 4. The CDR3 loop spans 14 amino acids. The CDR3 sequence is CASSYGTARETQYF. CDR3 coding DNA: TGTGCCAGCAGTTACGGGACAGCCCGAGAGACCCAGTACTTC.

This rearrangement joins TRBV18 to TRBJ2-2, with 7 bases fitting TRBD1. This CDR3 is 15 amino acids long. V was pared by 6 bases and J by 2 bases, with 6 bases of the junction left unmatched. Per the germline V gene, CDR1 is KGHSH and CDR2 is LQKENI. The CDR3 sequence: CASSLGQTNTGELFF. For the CDR3, the DNA is TGTGCCAGCTCGCTGGGACAGACCAACACCGGGGAGCTGTTTTTT.

The chain links TRBV19 to TRBJ1-2; 10 bases map to TRBD1. Germline V CDR1 and CDR2: LNHDA, SQIVND (reference sequence). V shed 4 bases and J 4 bases; nucleotides not matched to a gene: 6. The CDR3 is 15 amino acids. CDR3 protein: CASSTDRGRGYGYTF. CDR3 in DNA: TGTGCCAGTAGTACCGACAGGGGGCGAGGCTATGGCTACACCTTC.

The chain links TRBV25-1 to TRBJ2-6; D unresolved. Germline V lookup: CDR1 MGHDK, CDR2 SYGVNS. The V and J ends lost 2 bases and 0 bases respectively, with 8 bases between them. This CDR3 is 16 amino acids long. CDR3 DNA: TGTGCCAGCAGTGAAGGTCGTAGCTCTGGGGCCAACGTCCTGACTTTC. This gives the protein CASSEGRSSGANVLTF.

This chain uses TRBV30 with TRBJ2-3, with 7 bases matching TRBD1. The CDR3 extends over 15 amino acids. With V trimmed by 3 bases and J by 2 bases, 8 bases remained unmatched. Germline lookup yields CDR1 GTSNPN and CDR2 SVGIG (reference sequence). CDR3 sequence: CAWSRDRPNTDTQYF. In nucleotides, the CDR3 is TGTGCCTGGAGCCGGGACAGACCGAACACAGATACGCAGTATTTT.

This clone was counted once. The CDR3 protein is CASSSQGALRTDTQYF. CDR3 in DNA: TGTGCCAGCTCATCCCAGGGGGCCCTCAGGACAGATACGCAGTATTTT. This chain links TRBV18 with TRBJ2-3; 8 positions match TRBD1. This CDR3 has 16 amino acids. The ends lost 5 bases at V and 3 bases at J; junction bases unmatched: 10. Germline V gene sequence: CDR1 KGHSH, CDR2 LQKENI.

DNA for the CDR3: TGCGCCAGCAGCTTTCCCGTATTAAGACTAGCGGGGGGGCCTGGGGCCAACGTCCTGACTTTC. This sequence encodes CASSFPVLRLAGGPGANVLTF. The chain couples TRBV5-1 to TRBJ2-6; 14 nucleotides align to TRBD2. The CDR3 has 21 residues. The J segment lost 2 bases and the V segment lost 2 bases, leaving 12 bases of the junction unmatched. Germline CDR1 SGHRS, CDR2 YFSETQ.

The V gene is TRBV28, the J gene TRBJ1-1, with 8 bases that match TRBD1. The CDR3 length is 14 residues. In germline, CDR1 is MDHEN, CDR2 SYDVKM. The junction had 4 bases not matched to a gene; V was cut back by 6 bases and J by 1 base. CDR3 loop: CASRSGGTNTEAFF. For the CDR3, the DNA is TGTGCCAGCAGGTCAGGGGGCACGAACACTGAAGCTTTCTTT.

This rearrangement joins TRBV5-1 to TRBJ2-2, with TRBD2 as a possible D gene (5 bases). Trimming removed 4 bases from V and 4 bases from J, with 14 bases in between. The CDR3 has 15 amino acids. Germline loops: CDR1 SGHRS, CDR2 YFSETQ. CDR3 loop: CASSPPGSSTGELFF. In DNA, the CDR3 is TGCGCCAGCAGCCCCCCGGGGAGCTCCACCGGGGAGCTGTTTTTT.

This chain uses TRBV9 with TRBJ2-5, with a weak D call TRBD1 (5 bases). The V gene lost 1 base and the J gene lost 11 bases, with 18 bases spanning the gap. The CDR3 length is 14 residues. Germline V CDR1 and CDR2: SGDLS, YYNGEE. The CDR3 sequence is CASSVQGWESEQYF. In DNA form, the CDR3 reads TGTGCCAGCAGCGTACAGGGATGGGAATCGGAGCAGTACTTC.

This rearrangement joins TRBV19 to TRBJ1-2, with 10 nucleotides matching TRBD1. CDR1 is LNHDA, CDR2 SQIVND, per germline (reference sequence). The length of the CDR3 is 14 residues. The trim removed 6 bases at V and 5 bases at J, leaving 6 bases unmatched. CDR3 amino acids: CASSKDRGNYGYTF. Here the CDR3 DNA reads TGTGCCAGTAGCAAGGACAGGGGGAATTATGGCTACACCTTC. The full variable domain, with the rest looked up from reference TRBV19 and TRBJ1-2, is DGGITQSPKYLFRKEGQNVTLSCEQNLNHDAMYWYRQDPGQGLRLIYYSQIVNDFQKGDIAEGYSVSREKKESFPLTVTSAQKNPTAFYLCASSKDRGNYGYTFGSGTRLTVV.

The table lists this clone with a count of one. This same CDR3 is encoded by further DNA sequences in the sample. The chain has TRBV6-5 and TRBJ1-5; D is unclear. CDR3 length: 13 amino acids. Trimming stripped 0 bases from V and 7 bases from J, with 7 bases between. The germline gives CDR1 MNHEY, CDR2 SVGAGI. CDR3 DNA: TGTGCCAGCAGTTACTCACGGGGACAGCCCCAGCATTTT. It specifies CASSYSRGQPQHF.

The chain is built from TRBV18 and TRBJ2-7; no firm D call. Per the germline V gene, CDR1 is KGHSH and CDR2 is LQKENI. The CDR3 covers 12 residues. With 4 bases removed from V and 2 bases from J, the gap between germline ends came to 6 bases. In DNA, the CDR3 is TGTGCCAGCTCACGAGACACCTACGAGCAGTACTTC. As protein: CASSRDTYEQYF.

This clone has a single count. The chain carries TRBV25-1 and TRBJ2-7, with 11 bases aligning to TRBD1. This CDR3 is 15 amino acids long. Germline values: CDR1 MGHDK, CDR2 SYGVNS. Trimming cost V 7 bases and J 2 bases; bases outside gene matches: 7. DNA of the CDR3: TGTGCCAGCATAAATACGGGACAGGGGGCCTACGAGCAGTACTTC. It yields the protein CASINTGQGAYEQYF.

V and J are TRBV15 and TRBJ2-5; 8 bases fit TRBD2. J gave up 4 bases and V 2 bases, and 0 bases lay outside the gene matches. Germline-derived CDR1 and CDR2 are LNHNV and YYDKDF (reference sequence). CDR3 length equals 13 residues. The CDR3 spells CATSRSGRETQYF. The CDR3 DNA reads as TGTGCCACCAGCAGAAGCGGGAGAGAGACCCAGTACTTC.

The CDR3 region has the DNA TGTGCCAGCAGCATTAGCGGTATTCTCTACAATGAGCAGTTCTTC. Encoded protein: CASSISGILYNEQFF. This chain connects TRBV2 to TRBJ2-1, with a possible D match to TRBD2 (6 bases). V was shortened by 6 bases and J by 3 bases, with 15 bases between the two germline ends. The CDR3 loop spans 15 amino acids. Germline V CDR1 and CDR2: SNHLY, FYNNEI. Looking up the rest from reference TRBV2 and TRBJ2-1 gives the full variable domain: EPEVTQTPSHQVTQMGQEVILRCVPISNHLYFYWYRQILGQKVEFLVSFYNNEISEKSEIFDDQFSVERPDGSNFTLKIRSTKLEDSAMYFCASSISGILYNEQFFGPGTRLTVL.

The chain links TRBV5-6 to TRBJ1-1, with a possible D match to TRBD1 (5 bases). V was pared by 0 bases and J by 8 bases, with 11 bases between. Per the germline V gene, CDR1 is SGHDT and CDR2 is YYEEEE. The CDR3 spans 13 residues. The CDR3, as DNA: TGTGCCAGCAGCTTGGTCAGCAGGGAAGAAGCTTTCTTT. Translation gives CASSLVSREEAFF. Using reference TRBV5-6 and TRBJ1-1 for the parts outside the CDR3, the full variable domain is DAGVTQSPTHLIKTRGQQVTLRCSPKSGHDTVSWYQQALGQGPQFIFQYYEEEERQRGNFPDRFSGHQFPNYSSELNVNALLLGDSALYLCASSLVSREEAFFGQGTRLTVV.

This chain connects TRBV30 to TRBJ1-5; no definite D call. CDR1 is GTSNPN, CDR2 SVGIG, per germline (reference sequence). V lost 0 bases to trimming and J lost 2 bases, with 5 bases between them. The length of the CDR3 is 13 residues. The CDR3 nucleotides read TGTGCCTGGAGTGTAATAGGCAATCAGCCCCAGCATTTT. This gives the protein CAWSVIGNQPQHF.

V gene TRBV6-1 combines with J gene TRBJ2-7; 7 nucleotides match TRBD1. CDR3 length equals 14 residues. The germline gives CDR1 MNHNS, CDR2 SASEGT. J was trimmed by 5 bases and V by 4 bases; bases with no gene match: 8. The CDR3 spells CASSVDRVGNEQYF. CDR3 in DNA: TGTGCCAGCAGTGTCGACAGGGTAGGAAACGAGCAGTACTTC.

CDR3 amino acids: CASRTGWIYGYTF. The CDR3 nucleotides read TGTGCCTCAAGGACAGGGTGGATCTATGGCTACACCTTC. The chain has TRBV10-3 and TRBJ1-2; 8 bases match TRBD1. V dropped 11 bases and J dropped 4; count of bases not matched to a gene: 9. This CDR3 has 13 residues. In germline, CDR1 is ENHRY, CDR2 SYGVKD.

This clone was found once. This chain joins TRBV30 and TRBJ1-2; 7 nucleotides match TRBD1. This CDR3 has 19 residues. Germline assignment: CDR1 GTSNPN and CDR2 SVGIG (reference sequence). The V and J ends lost 1 base and 5 bases, in that order; junction bases with no gene match: 22. This chain's CDR3 is CAWSARGILSGHPRYGYTF. The CDR3 DNA follows: TGTGCCTGGAGTGCCAGGGGGATTTTAAGTGGACACCCAAGGTATGGCTACACCTTC.

The CDR3 sequence is CASSSRDRREYGYTF. DNA for the CDR3: TGTGCCAGCAGCTCCCGGGACAGGCGGGAGTATGGCTACACCTTC. This sequence joins TRBV7-9 and TRBJ1-2, with 8 bases lining up with TRBD1. The germline V gene has CDR1 SEHNR and CDR2 FQNEAQ (reference sequence). The CDR3 loop spans 15 amino acids. V was clipped by 4 bases and J by 5 bases; unmatched bases: 9.

The J gene is TRBJ2-5, the V gene TRBV7-3; tentatively, D is TRBD1 (6 bases). V shed 4 bases and J shed 3 bases, with 6 bases lying between them. The CDR3 totals 12 residues. Germline CDR1 reads SGHTA; CDR2 reads FQGTGA. CDR3 protein: CASSSGEETQYF. The CDR3 nucleotides read TGTGCCAGCAGCTCAGGGGAAGAGACCCAGTACTTC.

The gene calls are TRBV2 and TRBJ2-7; tentatively, D is TRBD1 (6 bases). V gave up 6 bases and J gave up 4 bases, with 7 bases separating them. This CDR3 spans 11 amino acids. Germline lookup yields CDR1 SNHLY and CDR2 FYNNEI. CDR3 DNA sequence: TGTGCCAGCAGCGGGACATACGAGCAGTACTTC. Protein sequence: CASSGTYEQYF.

The chain recombines TRBV19 with TRBJ1-3; D is perhaps TRBD1 (5 bases). This CDR3 has 15 residues. V lost 0 bases and J 2 bases, leaving 8 bases between the germline ends. CDR1 and CDR2 from the germline V gene are LNHDA and SQIVND (reference sequence). The chain's CDR3 is CASSIEATAGNTIYF. CDR3 DNA: TGTGCCAGTAGTATAGAGGCGACAGCTGGAAACACCATATATTTT.